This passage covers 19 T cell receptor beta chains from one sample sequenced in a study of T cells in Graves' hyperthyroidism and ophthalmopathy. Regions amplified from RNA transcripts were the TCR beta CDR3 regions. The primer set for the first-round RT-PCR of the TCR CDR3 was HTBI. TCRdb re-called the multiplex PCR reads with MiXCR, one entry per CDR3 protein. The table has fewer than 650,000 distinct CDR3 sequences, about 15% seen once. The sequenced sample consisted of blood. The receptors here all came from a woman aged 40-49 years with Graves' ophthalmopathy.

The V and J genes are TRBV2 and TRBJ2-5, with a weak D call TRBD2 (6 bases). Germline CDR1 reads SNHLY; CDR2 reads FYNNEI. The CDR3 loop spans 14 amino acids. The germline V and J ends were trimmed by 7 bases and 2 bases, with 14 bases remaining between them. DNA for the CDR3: TGTGCCAGCAAGGGGTTTCGGGGGCAAGAGACCCAGTACTTC. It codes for CASKGFRGQETQYF.

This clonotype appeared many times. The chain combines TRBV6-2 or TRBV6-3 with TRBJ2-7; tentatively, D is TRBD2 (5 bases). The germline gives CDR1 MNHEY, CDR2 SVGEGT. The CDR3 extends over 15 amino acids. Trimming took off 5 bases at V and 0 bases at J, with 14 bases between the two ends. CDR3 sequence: CASSTYSSNSYEQYF. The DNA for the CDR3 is TGTGCCAGCAGTACCTACTCTAGCAACTCCTACGAGCAGTACTTC.

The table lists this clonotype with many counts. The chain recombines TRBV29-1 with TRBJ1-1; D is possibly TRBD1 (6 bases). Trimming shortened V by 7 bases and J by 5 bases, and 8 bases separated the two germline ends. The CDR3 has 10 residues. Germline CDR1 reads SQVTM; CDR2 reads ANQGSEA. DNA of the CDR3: TGCAGCGGGGGGGCGACTGAAGCTTTCTTT. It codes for CSGGATEAFF.

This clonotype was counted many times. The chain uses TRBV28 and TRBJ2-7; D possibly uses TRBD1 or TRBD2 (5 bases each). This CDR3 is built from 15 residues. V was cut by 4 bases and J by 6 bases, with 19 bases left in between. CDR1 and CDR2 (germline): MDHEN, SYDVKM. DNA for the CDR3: TGTGCCAGCAGTTCGATAGGGACGGTTTTGGGCGAGCAGTACTTC. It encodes CASSSIGTVLGEQYF.

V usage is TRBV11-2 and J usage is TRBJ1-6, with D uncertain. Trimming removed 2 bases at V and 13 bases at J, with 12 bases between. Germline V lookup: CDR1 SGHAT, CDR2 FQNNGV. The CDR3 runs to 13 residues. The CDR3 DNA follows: TGTGCCAGCAGCTTAATAACGGAGTCCCCCCTCCACTTT. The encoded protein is CASSLITESPLHF.

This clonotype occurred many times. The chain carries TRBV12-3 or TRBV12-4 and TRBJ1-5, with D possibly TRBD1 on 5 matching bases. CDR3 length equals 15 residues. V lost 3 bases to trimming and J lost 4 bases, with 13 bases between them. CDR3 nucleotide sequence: TGTGCCAGCAGTTTTGATCAGGGCTTGAATCAGCCCCAGCATTTT. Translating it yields CASSFDQGLNQPQHF.

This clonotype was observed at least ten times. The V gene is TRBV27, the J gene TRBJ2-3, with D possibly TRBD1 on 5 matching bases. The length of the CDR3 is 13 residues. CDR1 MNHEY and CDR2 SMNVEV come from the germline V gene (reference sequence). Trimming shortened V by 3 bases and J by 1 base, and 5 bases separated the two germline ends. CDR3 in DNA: TGTGCCAGCAGTTTGACAGGCACAGATACGCAGTATTTT. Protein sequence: CASSLTGTDTQYF.

CDR3 in amino acids: CASSERGRFYEQYF. CDR3 nucleotides: TGTGCCAGCAGTGAAAGAGGCAGGTTCTACGAGCAGTACTTC. This chain connects TRBV6-1 to TRBJ2-7, with unresolved D. CDR3 length: 14 residues. Germline values: CDR1 MNHNS, CDR2 SASEGT. Trimming shortened V by 2 bases and J by 3 bases, and 11 bases separated the two germline ends.

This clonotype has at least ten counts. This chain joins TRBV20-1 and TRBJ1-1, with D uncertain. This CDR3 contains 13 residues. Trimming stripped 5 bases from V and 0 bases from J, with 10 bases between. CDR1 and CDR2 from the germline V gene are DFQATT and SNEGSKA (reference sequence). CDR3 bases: TGCAGTGCTTTGCGACCCTTGAACACTGAAGCTTTCTTT. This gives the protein CSALRPLNTEAFF.

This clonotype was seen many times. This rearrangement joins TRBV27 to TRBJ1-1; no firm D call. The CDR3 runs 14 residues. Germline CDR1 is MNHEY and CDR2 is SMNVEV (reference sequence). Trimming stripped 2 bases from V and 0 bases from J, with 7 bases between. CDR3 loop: CASSLAIVNTEAFF. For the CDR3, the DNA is TGTGCCAGCAGTTTAGCCATCGTGAACACTGAAGCTTTCTTT.

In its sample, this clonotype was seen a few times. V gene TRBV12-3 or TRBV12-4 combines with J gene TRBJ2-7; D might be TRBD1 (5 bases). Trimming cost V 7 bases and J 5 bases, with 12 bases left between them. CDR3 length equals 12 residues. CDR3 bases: TGTGCCAGCACCCTAGGGGTCCACGAGCAGTACTTC. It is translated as CASTLGVHEQYF.

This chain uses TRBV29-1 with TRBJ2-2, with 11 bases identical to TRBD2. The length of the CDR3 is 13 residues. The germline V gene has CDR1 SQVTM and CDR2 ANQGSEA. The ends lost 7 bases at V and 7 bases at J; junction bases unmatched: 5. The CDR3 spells CSASGGTHGELFF. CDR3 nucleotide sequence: TGCAGCGCTAGCGGGGGGACCCACGGGGAGCTGTTTTTT.

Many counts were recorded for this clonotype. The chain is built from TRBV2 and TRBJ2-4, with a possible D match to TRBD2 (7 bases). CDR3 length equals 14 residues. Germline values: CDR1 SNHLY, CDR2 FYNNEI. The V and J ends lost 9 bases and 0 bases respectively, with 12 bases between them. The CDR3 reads CARGGGAAKNIQYF. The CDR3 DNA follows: TGTGCCAGGGGGGGGGGCGCAGCCAAAAACATTCAGTACTTC.

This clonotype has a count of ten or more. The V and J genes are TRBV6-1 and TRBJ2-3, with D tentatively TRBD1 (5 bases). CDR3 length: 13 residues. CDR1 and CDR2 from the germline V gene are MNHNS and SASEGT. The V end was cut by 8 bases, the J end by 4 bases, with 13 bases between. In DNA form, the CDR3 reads TGTGCCAGCGGCCAGGGTGGGGCAGATACGCAGTATTTT. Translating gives CASGQGGADTQYF.

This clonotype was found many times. CDR3 in DNA: TGCGCCAGCAGCCAAGGGGATGATCTACGAAAGCAGTACTTC. Residues: CASSQGDDLRKQYF. The rearrangement joins TRBV4-1 to TRBJ2-7; the D is unclear. The CDR3 consists of 14 residues. Trimming shortened V by 1 base and J by 8 bases, and 15 bases separated the two germline ends. CDR1 is MGHRA, CDR2 YSYEKL, per germline.

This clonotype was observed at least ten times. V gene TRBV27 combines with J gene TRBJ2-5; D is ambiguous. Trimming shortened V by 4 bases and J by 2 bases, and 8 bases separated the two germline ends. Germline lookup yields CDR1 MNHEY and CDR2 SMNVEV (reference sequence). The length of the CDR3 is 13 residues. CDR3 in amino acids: CASSSALQETQYF. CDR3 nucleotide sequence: TGTGCCAGCAGTTCAGCGTTACAAGAGACCCAGTACTTC.

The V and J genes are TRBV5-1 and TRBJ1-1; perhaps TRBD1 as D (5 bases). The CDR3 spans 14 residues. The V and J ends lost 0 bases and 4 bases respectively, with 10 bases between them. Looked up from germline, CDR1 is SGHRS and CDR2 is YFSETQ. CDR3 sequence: CASSLDGGSTEAFF. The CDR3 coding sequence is TGCGCCAGCAGCTTGGACGGGGGGAGCACTGAAGCTTTCTTT.

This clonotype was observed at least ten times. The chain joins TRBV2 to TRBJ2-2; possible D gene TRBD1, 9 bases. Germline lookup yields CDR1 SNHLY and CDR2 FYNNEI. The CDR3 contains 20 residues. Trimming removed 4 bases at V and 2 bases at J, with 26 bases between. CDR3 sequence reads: CASSVTGGLFAGGNTGELFF. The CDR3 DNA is TGTGCCAGCAGTGTAACAGGGGGCCTTTTTGCGGGAGGCAACACCGGGGAGCTGTTTTTT.

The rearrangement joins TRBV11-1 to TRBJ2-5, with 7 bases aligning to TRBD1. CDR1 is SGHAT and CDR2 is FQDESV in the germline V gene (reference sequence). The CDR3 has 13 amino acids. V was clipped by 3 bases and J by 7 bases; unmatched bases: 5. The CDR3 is CASSLGTEGTQYF. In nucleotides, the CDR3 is TGTGCCAGCAGCTTGGGGACAGAGGGGACCCAGTACTTC.